A single sample is the source of the 2 T cell receptor beta chains below, sequenced in a study of blood T cell repertoires in COVID-19. Assay used: immunoSEQ multiplex PCR; TCRdb lists only in-frame clones, some missing. The sample includes roughly 110,000 clones, around 89% of them seen just once. The sequenced sample was peripheral blood. The source of these receptors is a man between 50 and 59 years old with active or convalescent COVID-19.

The chain uses TRBV2 and TRBJ2-1, with TRBD2 identical over 9 bases. CDR1 is SNHLY and CDR2 is FYNNEI in the germline V gene. This CDR3 region has 15 residues. J lost 0 bases, V lost 7 bases, and 4 bases had no gene match. For the CDR3, the DNA is TGTGCCAGCATCCTTAGCGGGAGCTCCTACAATGAGCAGTTCTTC. Translated, it gives CASILSGSSYNEQFF.

V gene TRBV27 combines with J gene TRBJ1-1; D unclear. The CDR3 is made up of 14 amino acids. Germline V CDR1 and CDR2: MNHEY, SMNVEV (reference sequence). V lost 2 bases and J lost 5, with 12 bases in between. The CDR3 bases are TGTGCCAGCAGTTTAAAAGAGGGATGGACTGAAGCTTTCTTT. Residues: CASSLKEGWTEAFF.